Below, one T cell receptor (beta chain) is given with its context. Its antigen is currently not known. One base away there is no much larger clone; base qualities are not given. This sample was included in a study of blood T cells in healthy people across ages (dated by TCRdb to about 2015). With respect to the entire study: In model experiments, template switching captured roughly one uniquely barcoded TCR beta cDNA molecule for every two T cells. To avoid experimental bias, donors of different ages were spread randomly across the sequencing lanes. Using deep sequencing normalized with unique cDNA molecular identifiers, the study measured how TCR beta repertoire diversity changes with age. The donors were divided into four age groups: young (average around 16 years), middle-aged (over 35), aged (approximately 62) and long-lived (roughly 86). The study analyzed two additional independent replicas of 1 million unique cDNA reads from the same blood draw for two donors, one aged 18 to 29 and one aged 80 or older.

Study-wide conclusions, independent of this receptor: Compared with the aged group, the long-lived group had more naive CD4+ T cells, fewer expanded clones and increased TCR diversity, suggesting age selection. Total diversity estimates from one million sequenced T cells were considered lower bounds and underestimates. As age increased, observed TCR beta diversity per million T cells dropped in a roughly linear way, and a significant reduction was already evident by age around 41. A strong correlation was found between observed TCR beta diversity and the percentage of naive T cells measured by flow cytometry. Since profiling was done on bulk unsorted PBMCs, naive and antigen-experienced compartments could not be conclusively compared. Donor CMV infection status was unknown, potentially confounding age-related changes in expanded clonotypes.

Systemically healthy Caucasian individuals from Russia, roughly 40 in total and aged about 6 to 95 years, were included as donors. Roughly 10 milliliters of peripheral blood were collected from each donor into EDTA-treated Vacutainer tubes. PBMCs were isolated by Ficoll-Paque density-gradient centrifugation, with at least 6 million obtained per sample. Total RNA, at least 5 micrograms per sample, was extracted from PBMCs with Trizol reagent. For every donor, flow cytometry on a PBMC aliquot measured the percentage of naive CD45RAhigh/CD27high T cells. For CDR1 and CDR2, the germline V gene (reference sequence) lists DFQATT and SNEGSKA. CDR3 length: 17 amino acids, cysteine to phenylalanine. Just CDR3 DNA is preserved here, 51 bases in frame from base 1. For this chain, trimming is 2 bases at the V end and 6 bases at the J end, and the number of junction bases without a gene match is 11. The library was prepared using 5' RACE. The instrument given in TCRdb is Illumina HiSeq 2500. The second PCR ran for about 6 to 12 cycles and used a J-beta primer mix along with a sample-barcoded 5' primer. Each TCR beta cDNA molecule received a unique molecular identifier from a template-switch 5' adaptor carrying 12 random nucleotides. Each sample yielded at least 2.5 million CDR3-containing paired-end reads. The Mint cDNA synthesis kit, primed by a TRBC-specific oligonucleotide, was used to synthesize first-strand cDNA from all RNA. After uracil-DNA glycosylase treatment, a first 18-cycle PCR used universal primers M1SS and BC2_uni_R on all cDNA. Concerning the study's data processing: Each sample was normalized by randomly selecting 1 million high-quality reads, each carrying a distinct molecular identifier. Reads sharing molecular identifiers were discarded rather than binned into consensus sequences. MiTCR, set to a Q25 quality threshold and the strictest error-elimination algorithm, was used for CDR3 identification, clonotype clustering and error correction. A nonparametric unseen species model with Euler transformation was used to estimate a lower bound on total TCR beta diversity. The raw public reads went through TCRdb reprocessing: fastp at Q25, MiXCR clone calling, in-frame beta chains kept. A single entry per CDR3 protein holds the most common genes and DNA from its merged rows. The V and J calls were not made by the authors but by TCRdb's processing. The sample records almost 300,000 distinct CDR3 sequences, around 29% of which are singletons. The ten most abundant clones make up approximately 29% of the sample.

The sequenced material came from blood. This TCR came from a woman between 65 and 79 years old in good health. The V and J segments used are TRBV20-1 and TRBJ2-1, with TRBD2 matching 12 junction bases. The nucleotides read TGCAGTGCTAGATTGATGCCACGACTAGCGGGAGCCAATGAGCAGTTCTTC. Translated, it gives CSARLMPRLAGANEQFF.